The 17 T cell receptor beta chains below were found in one sample sequenced in a study of blood T cell repertoires in COVID-19. The repertoire was sequenced with immunoSEQ multiplex PCR; TCRdb's copy has only in-frame clones and lacks some. The table records under 85,000 clones, around four fifths of them present only once. The sequenced sample was peripheral blood. The source is a human donor in a cohort sampled during active COVID-19.

This CDR3 is CASSQTRGKLPEAFF. CDR3 bases: TGTGCCAGCAGCCAAACCAGGGGCAAGCTACCTGAAGCTTTCTTT. The J gene is TRBJ1-1, the V gene TRBV7-2; D perhaps matches TRBD1 (6 bases). V dropped 5 bases and J dropped 6 bases, with 19 bases sitting between them. The CDR3 covers 15 residues. The V gene's germline CDR1 is SGHTA and CDR2 FQGNSA. Looking up the rest from reference TRBV7-2 and TRBJ1-1 gives the full variable domain: GAGVSQSPSNKVTEKGKDVELRCDPISGHTALYWYRQSLGQGLEFLIYFQGNSAPDKSGLPSDRFSAERTGGSVSTLTIQRTQQEDSAVYLCASSQTRGKLPEAFFGQGTRLTVV.

The chain couples TRBV5-6 to TRBJ1-2; D call uncertain. Germline CDR1 SGHDT, CDR2 YYEEEE. This CDR3 has 15 amino acids. The germline V and J ends were trimmed by 0 bases and 0 bases, with 9 bases remaining between them. Written as DNA, the CDR3 is TGTGCCAGCAGCTTGGTTGGTTTAGCTAACTATGGCTACACCTTC. Translating gives CASSLVGLANYGYTF.

The CDR3 protein is CASAIQGPEAFF. The CDR3 bases are TGTGCCAGTGCCATACAGGGACCAGAAGCTTTCTTT. The chain has TRBV6-5 and TRBJ1-1; weak D call: TRBD1 (6 bases). Germline V gene data show CDR1 as MNHEY and CDR2 as SVGAGI. This CDR3 has 12 amino acids. Trimming left V 9 bases short and J 8 bases short, with 16 bases between.

The DNA for the CDR3 is TGTGCCATCAAGGGCAGCGGGATTGAAAAACTGTTTTTT. As protein: CAIKGSGIEKLFF. The rearrangement links TRBV6-6 to TRBJ1-4, with D unresolved. V lost 10 bases, J lost 7 bases, and 16 bases lay in between. This CDR3 has 13 residues. Germline values: CDR1 MNHNY, CDR2 SVGAGI (reference sequence).

This clone was seen more than once but under ten times. This chain uses TRBV5-1 with TRBJ2-1; D gene ambiguous. CDR1 is SGHRS, CDR2 YFSETQ, per germline. V lost 6 bases and J lost 3, with 13 bases in between. The CDR3 has 14 amino acids. CDR3 loop: CASTKGAIYNEQFF. DNA for the CDR3: TGCGCCAGCACCAAAGGAGCTATCTACAATGAGCAGTTCTTC. The whole variable domain, filled in from reference TRBV5-1 and TRBJ2-1, reads KAGVTQTPRYLIKTRGQQVTLSCSPISGHRSVSWYQQTPGQGLQFLFEYFSETQRNKGNFPGRFSGRQFSNSRSEMNVSTLELGDSALYLCASTKGAIYNEQFFGPGTRLTVL.

This rearrangement joins TRBV9 to TRBJ1-1; 8 bases fit TRBD1. Unmatched junction bases numbered 5, after V lost 3 bases and J lost 1 base. The CDR3 loop spans 15 amino acids. Germline V gene sequence: CDR1 SGDLS, CDR2 YYNGEE. The DNA for the CDR3 is TGTGCCAGCAGCGAAACCCAGGGGGCGAACACTGAAGCTTTCTTT. Protein: CASSETQGANTEAFF.

The gene calls are TRBV5-1 and TRBJ2-3; D perhaps matches TRBD2 (7 bases). V lost 9 bases to trimming and J lost 2 bases, with 19 bases between them. Germline CDR1 is SGHRS and CDR2 is YFSETQ. There are 15 residues in the CDR3. As DNA, the CDR3 is TGCGCCACCCAAGGCGGGCGGGGGCCCACAGATACGCAGTATTTT. Translating gives CATQGGRGPTDTQYF.

This clone was counted a few times. The chain combines TRBV2 with TRBJ2-7, with D hard to call. The ends were cut back, 6 bases at V and 0 bases at J, with 6 bases in the middle. The CDR3 runs 12 residues. From germline, CDR1 is SNHLY and CDR2 FYNNEI. The CDR3 protein is CASRQSSYEQYF. CDR3 in DNA: TGTGCCAGCAGACAGAGCTCCTACGAGCAGTACTTC.

In DNA form, the CDR3 reads TGTGCCAGCCGAAGGACAGACTATGGCTACACCTTC. This gives the protein CASRRTDYGYTF. J is TRBJ1-2 and V is TRBV19, with D possibly being TRBD1 (6 bases). The V end was cut by 9 bases, the J end by 3 bases, with 11 bases between. Germline CDR1 LNHDA, CDR2 SQIVND (reference sequence). CDR3 length: 12 residues.

This clone was seen more than once but under ten times. For the CDR3, the DNA is TGTGCCAGCAGCTTAGTAACTAGCGGGGGGCCTAACACAGATACGCAGTATTTT. Protein product: CASSLVTSGGPNTDTQYF. The chain has TRBV11-2 and TRBJ2-3; 12 bases match TRBD2. J was trimmed by 2 bases and V by 1 base; bases with no gene match: 7. The CDR3 sequence is 18 residues long. Germline V gene data show CDR1 as SGHAT and CDR2 as FQNNGV.

The table lists this clone with a count of one. The chain uses TRBV27 and TRBJ1-1, with 7 bases matching TRBD1. J lost 5 bases, V lost 7 bases, and 10 bases had no gene match. The CDR3 runs to 14 residues. Germline V CDR1 and CDR2: MNHEY, SMNVEV (reference sequence). The CDR3 DNA follows: TGTGCCAGCAAGAACAGGGGAAGACGGACTGAAGCTTTCTTT. Amino acids: CASKNRGRRTEAFF.

V gene TRBV5-6 combines with J gene TRBJ2-2, with 7 nucleotides matching TRBD1. The germline gives CDR1 SGHDT, CDR2 YYEEEE. V lost 4 bases, J lost 4 bases, and 10 bases stayed unmatched. This CDR3 comprises 16 residues. The DNA of the CDR3 is TGTGCCAGCAGCCGAACAGGGGCGCGGGTCACCGGGGAGCTGTTTTTT. Its protein product is CASSRTGARVTGELFF.

This sequence joins TRBV5-6 and TRBJ1-2, with D perhaps matching TRBD1 (5 bases). With 3 bases removed from V and 6 bases from J, the gap between germline ends came to 9 bases. This CDR3 has 12 amino acids. The germline V gene has CDR1 SGHDT and CDR2 YYEEEE. CDR3: CASSWKGNGYTF. The DNA for the CDR3 is TGTGCCAGCAGCTGGAAGGGGAATGGCTACACCTTC.

CDR3 amino acids: CASSPHAGLNTEAFF. In DNA form, the CDR3 reads TGTGCCAGCAGCCCCCACGCAGGGTTGAACACTGAAGCTTTCTTT. The V gene is TRBV16, the J gene TRBJ1-1; maybe TRBD1 (5 bases). Germline lookup yields CDR1 KGHSY and CDR2 FQNENV. Trimming left V 4 bases short and J 0 bases short, with 12 bases between. The CDR3 length is 15 residues.

The V gene is TRBV19, the J gene TRBJ2-7; 9 bases map to TRBD1. The J segment lost 0 bases and the V segment lost 1 base, leaving 4 bases of the junction unmatched. Germline lookup yields CDR1 LNHDA and CDR2 SQIVND (reference sequence). CDR3 length: 16 amino acids. CDR3 protein: CASSIAEGQGSYEQYF. CDR3 nucleotide sequence: TGTGCCAGTAGTATAGCCGAGGGACAGGGCTCCTACGAGCAGTACTTC.

The genes are TRBV9 and TRBJ2-1, with TRBD1 matching over 9 bases. The CDR3 contains 15 residues. Germline lookup yields CDR1 SGDLS and CDR2 YYNGEE. The V segment lost 5 bases and the J segment 6 bases; nucleotides outside the gene matches: 9. CDR3 nucleotide sequence: TGTGCCAGCAGTCATGGGACAGGGAGTTTCAATGAGCAGTTCTTC. Protein: CASSHGTGSFNEQFF.

This clone was recorded only once. The chain carries TRBV19 and TRBJ2-1, with 10 bases identical to TRBD1. The length of the CDR3 is 18 residues. V was clipped by 8 bases and J by 1 base; unmatched bases: 14. The germline V gene has CDR1 LNHDA and CDR2 SQIVND (reference sequence). The CDR3 coding sequence is TGTGCCAGTCGTCCCTATGGACAGGGGGGAAGGTCCTACAATGAGCAGTTCTTC. Its protein product is CASRPYGQGGRSYNEQFF.